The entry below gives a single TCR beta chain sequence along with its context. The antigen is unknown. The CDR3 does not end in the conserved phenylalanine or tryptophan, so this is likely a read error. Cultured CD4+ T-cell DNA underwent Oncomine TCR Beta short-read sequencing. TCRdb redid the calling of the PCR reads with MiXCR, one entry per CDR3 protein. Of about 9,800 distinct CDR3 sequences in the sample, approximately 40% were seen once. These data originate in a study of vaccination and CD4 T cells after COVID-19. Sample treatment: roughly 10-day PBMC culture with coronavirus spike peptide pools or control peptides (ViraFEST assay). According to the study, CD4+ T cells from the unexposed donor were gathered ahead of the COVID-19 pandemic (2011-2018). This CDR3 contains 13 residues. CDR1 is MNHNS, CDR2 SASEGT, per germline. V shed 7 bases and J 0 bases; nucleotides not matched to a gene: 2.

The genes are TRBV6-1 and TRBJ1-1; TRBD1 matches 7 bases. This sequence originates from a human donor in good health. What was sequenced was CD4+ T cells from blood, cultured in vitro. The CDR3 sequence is CASKGTVNTEAFS. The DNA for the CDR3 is TGTGCCAGCAAAGGGACAGTGAACACTGAAGCTTTCTCT.